These 3 T cell receptor beta chains originate from one sample sequenced in a study of blood T cells in healthy people across ages (dated by TCRdb to the mid-2010s). The library was built by means of 5' RACE. Reads for this sample came from an Illumina HiSeq 2500. A second roughly 6 to 11 cycle PCR used a sample-barcoded 5' primer and a J-beta primer mix. Using fastp at Q25 and MiXCR, TCRdb reprocessed the public reads and kept productive beta chains. Identical CDR3 protein sequences are pooled into one entry, listed with their most common genes and DNA. Present in this sample are roughly 500,000 distinct CDR3 sequences, around 24% of which were seen just once. Just over 8.5% of the sample comes from the top ten. The sample also formed part of further work on T cells of mothers and their children.

Sequences were obtained from blood. These receptors came from a boy under 18 in good health.

The gene calls are TRBV20-1 and TRBJ2-1; 9 bases map to TRBD2. Per the germline V gene, CDR1 is DFQATT and CDR2 is SNEGSKA (reference sequence). The length of the CDR3 is 15 residues. With 1 base clipped from V and 8 bases from J, the junction kept 9 bases outside the gene matches. CDR3 region: CSARAKLAGTHEQFF. CDR3 DNA sequence: TGCAGTGCTAGAGCTAAGCTAGCGGGAACCCATGAGCAGTTCTTC.

This clonotype has more than one count but fewer than ten. At one end, the junction sequence differs from germline, possibly due to a read error. The rearrangement links TRBV6-4 to TRBJ1-1, with D perhaps matching TRBD1 (6 bases). Germline lookup yields CDR1 MRHNA and CDR2 SNTAGT. The CDR3 has 19 amino acids. The CDR3 DNA sequence: TGTGCCAGCAGAGACTCGTTTTACAGGGTTGATGGTCTGAACACTGAAGCTTTCTTT. It is translated as CASRDSFYRVDGLNTEAFF.

The DNA for the CDR3 is TGCGCCAGCAGCCAAGCAGGGGCCCACGGAAACACCATATATTTT. It specifies CASSQAGAHGNTIYF. This sequence joins TRBV4-1 and TRBJ1-3, with D perhaps matching TRBD1 (6 bases). The V gene lost 1 base and the J gene lost 4 bases, with 11 bases spanning the gap. Germline V CDR1 and CDR2: MGHRA, YSYEKL. The CDR3 is 15 residues long.